The clone carrying this T cell receptor beta chain showed up just a few times. The entry originates in a study of blood T cell repertoires in COVID-19. Study as a whole: Samples of COVID-19 (acute and convalescent) were obtained from the United States, Italy and Spain. Sample material is recorded as cDNA or gDNA derived from T cells, B-cell-depleted T cells, or PBMCs.

Produced via immunoSEQ multiplex PCR; TCRdb's table is partial and in-frame only. The sample consists of about 260,000 clones, 70% to 85% of them appearing once. V was clipped by 4 bases and J by 5 bases; unmatched bases: 6. CDR3 length equals 15 residues. Germline CDR1 is LGHDT and CDR2 is YNNKEL (reference sequence). Sequencing used peripheral blood. V usage is TRBV3-1 (or the pseudogene TRBV3-2) and J usage is TRBJ1-4; 8 nucleotides agree with TRBD1. This clonotype was obtained from a woman of 80 years or more with acute or convalescent COVID-19. The CDR3 DNA reads TGTGCCAGCAGCCGCAGGGGGCGGTTGAATGAAAAACTGTTTTTT. Translated: CASSRRGRLNEKLFF.